This entry lists 12 T cell receptor beta chains sequenced from one sample in a study of CD8+ T cells in alopecia areata. Once RNA had been extracted, it was reverse transcribed into cDNA to act as the sequencing template. Sequencing was performed with immunoSEQ multiplex PCR; in TCRdb, only in-frame clones are kept and a portion is missing. This sample has about 190,000 clones, with 50% to 60% found just once. As for treatment: oral pan-JAK inhibitor, 5-10 mg twice daily. This specimen was CD4+ T cells sorted from blood, taken at week 4, from a patient treated with tofacitinib. Receptors originate from a human donor with alopecia areata.

This clone appeared a single time. V gene TRBV6-6 combines with J gene TRBJ2-3, with 9 bases matching TRBD1. Per germline, CDR1 MNHNY and CDR2 SVGAGI (reference sequence). The V and J ends lost 8 bases and 5 bases, in that order; junction bases with no gene match: 8. The CDR3 is made up of 14 amino acids. The CDR3 region is CASSRTGEGDTQYF. The DNA for the CDR3 is TGTGCCAGCTCAAGGACAGGGGAGGGAGATACGCAGTATTTT.

About this clone: Other DNA sequences in this specimen translate into the identical CDR3. The gene calls are TRBV29-1 and TRBJ1-1; no firm D call. CDR3 length equals 13 residues. Trimming removed 6 bases at V and 0 bases at J, with 11 bases between. CDR1 SQVTM and CDR2 ANQGSEA come from the germline V gene. CDR3 loop: CSVAGRMNTEAFF. The CDR3 DNA follows: TGCAGCGTGGCGGGTCGTATGAACACTGAAGCTTTCTTT.

This clone was seen a few times. The chain couples TRBV7-8 to TRBJ2-3, with D tentatively TRBD2 (5 bases). Trimming left V 3 bases short and J 3 bases short, with 13 bases between. From germline, CDR1 is SGHVS and CDR2 FQNEAQ. The CDR3 has 15 residues. The CDR3 sequence is CASSFTPGKTDTQYF. The CDR3 nucleotides are TGTGCCAGCAGCTTCACGCCCGGGAAAACAGATACGCAGTATTTT. The entire variable domain, with the rest obtained from reference TRBV7-8 and TRBJ2-3, is as follows: GAGVSQSPRYKVAKRGQDVALRCDPISGHVSLFWYQQALGQGPEFLTYFQNEAQLDKSGLPSDRFFAERPEGSVSTLKIQRTQQEDSAVYLCASSFTPGKTDTQYFGPGTRLTVL.

V is TRBV2 and J is TRBJ2-5; no clear D gene. Looked up from germline, CDR1 is SNHLY and CDR2 is FYNNEI. CDR3 length: 11 residues. The germline V and J ends were trimmed by 8 bases and 4 bases, with 8 bases remaining between them. The CDR3 coding sequence is TGTGCCAGCTCGAACTCAGAGACCCAGTACTTC. It translates to CASSNSETQYF.

The rearrangement uses TRBV30 and TRBJ1-5; no clear D gene. Trimming shortened V by 3 bases and J by 0 bases, and 3 bases separated the two germline ends. The CDR3 runs 12 residues. In germline, CDR1 is GTSNPN, CDR2 SVGIG (reference sequence). In nucleotides, the CDR3 is TGTGCCTGGAGGTATAGCAATCAGCCCCAGCATTTT. Its protein product is CAWRYSNQPQHF.

This clone was observed a handful of times. The CDR3 loop reads CASSWAGQGQETQYF. In nucleotides, the CDR3 is TGTGCCAGCAGTTGGGCGGGACAGGGCCAAGAGACCCAGTACTTC. The rearrangement uses TRBV6-5 and TRBJ2-5; the match to TRBD1 covers 9 bases. CDR3 size: 15 residues. V was clipped by 4 bases and J by 1 base; unmatched bases: 4. CDR1 is MNHEY, CDR2 SVGAGI, per germline.

This sequence joins TRBV7-2 and TRBJ2-4; 9 bases map to TRBD1. CDR3 length equals 16 residues. Germline CDR1 and CDR2: SGHTA and FQGNSA. V was clipped by 4 bases and J by 8 bases; unmatched bases: 12. The CDR3 DNA reads TGTGCCAGCAGCTCAACCGGGACAGGGTTCGTGGACATTCAGTACTTC. It encodes CASSSTGTGFVDIQYF.

This clone was detected only a few times. V and J are TRBV6-1 and TRBJ2-5; D is perhaps TRBD2 (6 bases). This CDR3 is built from 14 residues. Germline-derived CDR1 and CDR2 are MNHNS and SASEGT. Trimming took off 6 bases at V and 5 bases at J, with 16 bases between the two ends. The CDR3, as DNA: TGTGCCAGCAGCCCCCGGCTAGCGAGTGAGACCCAGTACTTC. The encoded protein is CASSPRLASETQYF.

This clone has just a few counts. CDR3 in amino acids: CASRGPSGHNEQFF. Written as DNA, the CDR3 is TGTGCCAGTAGGGGGCCCTCGGGGCACAATGAGCAGTTCTTC. The chain combines TRBV2 with TRBJ2-1, with 7 bases lining up with TRBD1. CDR1 and CDR2 from the germline V gene are SNHLY and FYNNEI. With 9 bases clipped from V and 5 bases from J, the junction kept 10 bases outside the gene matches. This CDR3 comprises 14 residues.

The chain uses TRBV30 and TRBJ2-5; D remains ambiguous. The CDR3 covers 13 residues. CDR1 is GTSNPN and CDR2 is SVGIG in the germline V gene (reference sequence). V lost 3 bases and J lost 7, with 15 bases in between. Here the CDR3 DNA reads TGTGCCTGGAGCGCGACTGGAGATGGGACCCAGTACTTC. Protein: CAWSATGDGTQYF.

This clone was counted only a few times. The V and J genes are TRBV29-1 and TRBJ2-7; D perhaps matches TRBD1 (6 bases). V gave up 7 bases and J gave up 4 bases, with 17 bases separating them. The CDR3 has 13 residues. Germline V gene sequence: CDR1 SQVTM, CDR2 ANQGSEA. The CDR3 reads CSGITDRLYEQYF. CDR3 sequence (DNA): TGCAGCGGCATCACGGACAGACTTTACGAGCAGTACTTC.

V usage is TRBV29-1 and J usage is TRBJ2-3; D remains ambiguous. The V gene lost 3 bases and the J gene lost 1 base, with 8 bases spanning the gap. The CDR3 consists of 13 residues. Germline CDR1 SQVTM, CDR2 ANQGSEA. This CDR3 reads CSVDPGGTDTQYF. The CDR3 coding sequence is TGCAGCGTTGATCCAGGAGGCACAGATACGCAGTATTTT.